This section outlines one T cell receptor (beta chain) sequence together with its context. CDR1 is SQVTM, CDR2 ANQGSEA, per germline. After removal of 6 bases from V and 3 bases from J, the junction contained 8 bases not matched to a gene. The CDR3 consists of 15 residues. These data belong to a study of cytotoxic CD8 clonotypes in ibrutinib-treated CLL. The protocol was immunoSEQ multiplex PCR, while the TCRdb copy is restricted to in-frame clones and leaves out a portion. The sample lists 20,000 to 30,000 clones, approximately 70% occurring once. The specimen comprised PBMCs, sampled at disease progression, from a patient treated with ibrutinib. The J gene is TRBJ1-2, the V gene TRBV29-1; 12 bases line up with TRBD1. The sequence derives from a human donor with chronic lymphocytic leukemia. The CDR3 is CSVATGTGGDYGYTF. CDR3 DNA: TGCAGCGTAGCAACCGGGACAGGGGGCGACTATGGCTACACCTTC. The variable domain in full, with the rest retrieved from reference TRBV29-1 and TRBJ1-2, is SAVISQKPSRDICQRGTSLTIQCQVDSQVTMMFWYRQQPGQSLTLIATANQGSEATYESGFVIDKFPISRPNLTFSTLTVSNMSPEDSSIYLCSVATGTGGDYGYTFGSGTRLTVV.